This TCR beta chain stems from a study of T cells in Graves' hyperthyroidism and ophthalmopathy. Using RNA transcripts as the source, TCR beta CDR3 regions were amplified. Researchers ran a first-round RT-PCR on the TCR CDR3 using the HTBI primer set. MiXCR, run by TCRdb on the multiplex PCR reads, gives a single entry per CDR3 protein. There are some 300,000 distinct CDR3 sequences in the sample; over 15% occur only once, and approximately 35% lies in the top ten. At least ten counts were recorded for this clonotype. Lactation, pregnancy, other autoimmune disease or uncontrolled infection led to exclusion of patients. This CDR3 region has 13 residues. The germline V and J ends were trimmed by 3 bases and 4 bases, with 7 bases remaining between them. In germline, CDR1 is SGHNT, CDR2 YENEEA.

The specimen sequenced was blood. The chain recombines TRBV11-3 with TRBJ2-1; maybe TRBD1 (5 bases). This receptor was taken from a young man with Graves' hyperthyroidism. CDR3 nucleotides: TGTGCCAGCAGCTTGCGACAGTACAATGAGCAGTTCTTC. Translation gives CASSLRQYNEQFF.